The clone carrying this TCR beta chain was counted ten times or more. What was amplified from RNA transcripts were TCR beta CDR3 regions. The HTBI primer set served for first-round RT-PCR of the TCR CDR3. TCRdb re-analysed the multiplex PCR reads in MiXCR, keeping a single row per CDR3 protein. The sample lists 500,000 to 800,000 distinct CDR3 sequences, about 14% seen once, with around 13% in the top ten. These data are taken from a study of T cells in Graves' hyperthyroidism and ophthalmopathy. Study at large: Peripheral blood was taken when the disease was first diagnosed, before any treatment began.

The V and J ends lost 4 bases and 8 bases respectively, with 18 bases between them. The length of the CDR3 is 15 residues. Germline CDR1 is SGHTA and CDR2 is FQGNSA. The sequencing sample was made of blood. The V call is TRBV7-2, the J call TRBJ2-1, with D possibly being TRBD1 or TRBD2 (5 bases each). The TCR sequence derives from a woman aged 45-59 years with Graves' ophthalmopathy. This CDR3 is CASSYLRDRADEQFF. CDR3 DNA sequence: TGTGCCAGCAGCTACCTCAGGGACCGTGCCGATGAGCAGTTCTTC. The variable domain in full, completed from reference TRBV7-2 and TRBJ2-1, reads GAGVSQSPSNKVTEKGKDVELRCDPISGHTALYWYRQSLGQGLEFLIYFQGNSAPDKSGLPSDRFSAERTGGSVSTLTIQRTQQEDSAVYLCASSYLRDRADEQFFGPGTRLTVL.